These T cell receptor beta chains were read from a single sample in a study of response to subunit inactivated influenza vaccine. TCRdb re-derived calls from the RT-PCR reads in MiXCR, one entry per CDR3 protein. Here the sample spans 700,000 to 900,000 distinct CDR3 sequences, 21% being singletons. Here the sequenced sample was PBMCs from blood, taken around 5 days after vaccination. These receptors originate from a man in his fifties who received an inactivated influenza vaccine. Both conserved end residues are part of each CDR3. Fields, in order: V gene, J gene, CDR3 protein.

TRBV9,TRBJ2-5,CASSVDGTGKETQYF
TRBV7-2,TRBJ2-4,CASSGQRGGPVNIQYF
TRBV12-3/TRBV12-4,TRBJ1-5,CASSLALKQPQHF
TRBV5-1,TRBJ2-2,CASSPVEGNTGELFF
TRBV12-3/TRBV12-4,TRBJ2-2,CASLPNANTGELFF
TRBV5-6,TRBJ2-5,CASSLVDTGKETQYF
TRBV7-2,TRBJ1-4,CASSSAGTVIEKLFF
TRBV20-1,TRBJ2-5,CSAEGGIQETQYF
TRBV20-1,TRBJ1-5,CSARHGNNQPQHF
TRBV6-5,TRBJ2-6,CASSYEQGGSGANVLTF
TRBV20-1,TRBJ2-7,CSAKPASTYEQYF
TRBV12-3/TRBV12-4,TRBJ2-5,CASSRQPRGETQYF
TRBV7-3,TRBJ2-5,CASSLNFGETQYF
TRBV20-1,TRBJ2-6,CSARISSGANVLTF
TRBV29-1,TRBJ2-3,CSSGQGPADTQYF
TRBV10-3,TRBJ2-4,CAISWEAKNIQYF
TRBV7-9,TRBJ2-3,CASSSSGRDTQYF
TRBV11-3,TRBJ2-1,CASSSLGPGLAGGPRRNEQFF
TRBV4-2,TRBJ2-5,CASSQGRDQETQYF
TRBV30,TRBJ2-6,CAWTRTGNGANVLTF
TRBV9,TRBJ1-4,CASSGTGYEKLFF
TRBV29-1,TRBJ1-1,CSADLGTANTEAFF
TRBV20-1,TRBJ2-5,CSASGGAVETQYF
TRBV2,TRBJ1-5,CASRQQGAQPQHF
TRBV27,TRBJ2-3,CASSPEGRGTDTQYF
TRBV7-2,TRBJ1-1,CASSLRTGGELTEAFF
TRBV12-3/TRBV12-4,TRBJ1-1,CASSTGRWITEAFF
TRBV20-1,TRBJ2-1,CSASGYERLAGGGNEQFF
TRBV20-1,TRBJ2-4,CSARGPSLAKNIQYF
TRBV7-2,TRBJ1-6,CASSLAGGNNSPLHF
TRBV10-2,TRBJ2-1,CASISRGAYNEQFF
TRBV4-2,TRBJ2-5,CASSQGVSGVWETQYF
TRBV5-1,TRBJ2-3,CASSAATDTQYF
TRBV12-3/TRBV12-4,TRBJ1-5,CASSLTRSNQPQHF
TRBV10-3,TRBJ2-7,CAISADGSYEQYF
TRBV7-2,TRBJ1-2,CASSPRDTAFGYTF
TRBV4-2,TRBJ2-5,CASSIRAGAQETQYF
TRBV11-2,TRBJ2-7,CASTSARWDSPYEQYF
TRBV24-1,TRBJ2-1,CATSDPQGSSYNEQFF
TRBV7-2,TRBJ2-7,CASSLYQRSYEQYF
TRBV6-5,TRBJ1-1,CASSWELNTEAFF
TRBV15,TRBJ2-3,CATSGRQGLTDTQYF
TRBV5-4,TRBJ2-1,CASIGGGPSNEQFF
TRBV2,TRBJ2-3,CASSVSGGWTDTQYF
TRBV20-1,TRBJ2-5,CSASMGETQYF
TRBV20-1,TRBJ2-7,CSASRDRGQGQYF
TRBV5-1,TRBJ1-2,CASSLLTGTISPSYGYTF
TRBV7-3,TRBJ2-3,CASSTTGGRTDTQYF
TRBV6-2/TRBV6-3,TRBJ2-1,CASSSQVHERFF
TRBV6-1,TRBJ1-1,CASTTDRGNTEAFF
TRBV10-3,TRBJ2-1,CAISVLQRSGNEQFF